This T cell receptor (beta chain) originates from a study of T cell clones after liver transplantation. Study overall: A pre-transplant mixed lymphocyte reaction with TCRbeta sequencing defined graft-donor-reactive clones followed in post-transplant blood. Apart from a few HCV-positive recipients, transplants were for non-autoimmune, non-viral reasons.

Germline CDR1 is MNHEY and CDR2 is SVGAGI. This CDR3 is 15 amino acids long. Trimming took off 6 bases at V and 4 bases at J, with 16 bases between the two ends. Clones were read by immunoSEQ multiplex PCR, and TCRdb kept only the in-frame ones, dropping some. The sample contains 99,000 or so clones, around 83% of which appear only once. J is TRBJ1-5 and V is TRBV6-5; perhaps TRBD1 as D (5 bases). Sequencing was performed on CD4+ T cells from blood, taken before liver transplant. This TCR derives from a human donor who received a liver transplant. The chain's CDR3 is CASSPGHGGNQPQHF. DNA of the CDR3: TGTGCCAGCAGCCCCGGACACGGTGGAAATCAGCCCCAGCATTTT.